Listed here are 17 T cell receptor beta chains from one sample, sequenced in a study of OX40 agonist ivuxolimab in advanced cancers. Assay used: immunoSEQ multiplex PCR; TCRdb lists only in-frame clones, some missing. This sample carries about 110,000 clones, 90% of them seen once, and the ten largest clones take around 0.48%. Sequenced here: CD4+ or CD8+ T cells sorted from blood, sampled in a trial of the OX40 agonist ivuxolimab. These receptors originate from an adult with an advanced solid tumor such as melanoma, head and neck, liver or kidney cancer.

This chain joins TRBV2 and TRBJ1-2; 7 bases fit TRBD1. The CDR3 length is 14 residues. V shed 5 bases, J shed 4 bases, and the junction held 7 bases outside the gene matches. Germline V gives CDR1 SNHLY, CDR2 FYNNEI. CDR3 amino acids: CASSPTGRGYGYTF. The CDR3 nucleotides are TGTGCCAGCAGTCCGACAGGGCGGGGCTATGGCTACACCTTC.

The rearrangement links TRBV9 to TRBJ2-6, with no clear D. The CDR3 loop spans 13 amino acids. Trimming removed 5 bases from V and 0 bases from J, with 3 bases in between. Germline V CDR1 and CDR2: SGDLS, YYNGEE. The DNA of the CDR3 is TGTGCCAGCAGGCCCTCTGGGGCCAACGTCCTGACTTTC. Translation gives CASRPSGANVLTF.

V gene TRBV5-1 combines with J gene TRBJ2-1; TRBD2 agrees at 9 bases. The ends lost 0 bases at V and 9 bases at J; junction bases unmatched: 10. This CDR3 is 16 amino acids long. The germline V gene encodes CDR1 SGHRS and CDR2 YFSETQ. Here the CDR3 DNA reads TGCGCCAGCAGCTTGGGTCTAGCGGGGCTCGGGGGTGAGCAGTTCTTC. It encodes CASSLGLAGLGGEQFF.

The chain couples TRBV28 to TRBJ1-2; 8 nucleotides line up with TRBD1. Germline values: CDR1 MDHEN, CDR2 SYDVKM. V lost 4 bases, J lost 3 bases, and 4 bases stayed unmatched. This CDR3 comprises 14 residues. As DNA, the CDR3 is TGTGCCAGCAGTTCGGGACAGGACTACTATGGCTACACCTTC. Protein: CASSSGQDYYGYTF.

The V call is TRBV4-3, the J call TRBJ2-7; the match to TRBD1 covers 8 bases. The J segment lost 6 bases and the V segment lost 0 bases, leaving 4 bases of the junction unmatched. In germline, CDR1 is LGHNA, CDR2 YSLEER. The CDR3 runs to 14 residues. CDR3 sequence reads: CASSQELDRVEQYF. Written as DNA, the CDR3 is TGCGCCAGCAGCCAAGAATTGGACAGGGTCGAGCAGTACTTC.

The genes are TRBV7-2 and TRBJ2-1; TRBD1 matches 9 bases. The junction had 4 bases not matched to a gene; V was cut back by 5 bases and J by 2 bases. The germline V gene encodes CDR1 SGHTA and CDR2 FQGNSA. The CDR3 is made up of 15 amino acids. This CDR3 reads CASSTTGGTYNEQFF. For the CDR3, the DNA is TGTGCCAGCAGCACCACAGGGGGCACCTACAATGAGCAGTTCTTC.

V is TRBV6-5 and J is TRBJ1-5; a possible D gene is TRBD1 (6 bases). The CDR3 sequence is 15 residues long. Germline V gene data show CDR1 as MNHEY and CDR2 as SVGAGI. The V gene lost 0 bases and the J gene lost 6 bases, with 12 bases spanning the gap. The CDR3 nucleotides read TGTGCCAGCAGTTACTCACGGGGGGCCGGTCAGCCCCAGCATTTT. Its translation is CASSYSRGAGQPQHF.

This sequence joins TRBV11-2 and TRBJ2-7; D is perhaps TRBD2 (5 bases). CDR1 and CDR2 (germline): SGHAT, FQNNGV. V shed 7 bases and J shed 5 bases, with 21 bases lying between them. The length of the CDR3 is 15 residues. This chain's CDR3 is CASTTPRTGGDEQYF. CDR3 nucleotides: TGTGCCAGCACCACCCCCAGGACTGGTGGGGACGAGCAGTACTTC.

CDR3 region: CASNGGHTGELFF. Written as DNA, the CDR3 is TGTGCCAGCAACGGGGGACACACCGGGGAGCTGTTTTTT. The chain couples TRBV28 to TRBJ2-2; possibly TRBD2 for D (6 bases). This CDR3 has 13 residues. V shed 7 bases and J shed 3 bases, with 9 bases lying between them. Germline assignment: CDR1 MDHEN and CDR2 SYDVKM. Using reference TRBV28 and TRBJ2-2 for the parts outside the CDR3, the full variable domain is DVKVTQSSRYLVKRTGEKVFLECVQDMDHENMFWYRQDPGLGLRLIYFSYDVKMKEKGDIPEGYSVSREKKERFSLILESASTNQTSMYLCASNGGHTGELFFGEGSRLTVL.

V usage is TRBV6-5 and J usage is TRBJ2-3; 10 nucleotides agree with TRBD1. The CDR3 runs 15 residues. The germline V gene encodes CDR1 MNHEY and CDR2 SVGAGI. V trimming: 6 bases; J trimming: 0 bases; junction bases outside the gene matches: 3. The DNA for the CDR3 is TGTGCCAGCAGCCGACAGGGGGCCAGCACAGATACGCAGTATTTT. Translating gives CASSRQGASTDTQYF.

The chain recombines TRBV18 with TRBJ1-5, with a weak D call TRBD1 (6 bases). Per the germline V gene, CDR1 is KGHSH and CDR2 is LQKENI. This CDR3 region has 16 residues. Trimming cost V 8 bases and J 6 bases, with 23 bases left between them. DNA of the CDR3: TGTGCCAGCACCCCCCCTAACTCGGGGGGGCCTCAGCCCCAGCATTTT. It encodes CASTPPNSGGPQPQHF.

The rearrangement joins TRBV20-1 to TRBJ2-5; D is possibly TRBD1 (5 bases). Trimming shortened V by 3 bases and J by 11 bases, and 10 bases separated the two germline ends. This CDR3 spans 10 amino acids. Germline V gene lookup returns CDR1 DFQATT and CDR2 SNEGSKA (reference sequence). CDR3 coding DNA: TGCAGTGCTAGTAGGCAGGGTCAGTACTTC. It translates to CSASRQGQYF.

The V and J genes are TRBV28 and TRBJ2-4; the match to TRBD1 covers 12 bases. This CDR3 spans 17 amino acids. CDR1 and CDR2 (germline): MDHEN, SYDVKM. V shed 8 bases and J 7 bases; nucleotides not matched to a gene: 15. This CDR3 reads CASVPSLGTGGTNIQYF. In nucleotides, the CDR3 is TGTGCCAGCGTCCCGAGTTTAGGGACAGGGGGCACGAACATTCAGTACTTC. The full variable domain, in which reference TRBV28 and TRBJ2-4 provide the parts outside the CDR3, is DVKVTQSSRYLVKRTGEKVFLECVQDMDHENMFWYRQDPGLGLRLIYFSYDVKMKEKGDIPEGYSVSREKKERFSLILESASTNQTSMYLCASVPSLGTGGTNIQYFGAGTRLSVL.

This chain connects TRBV18 to TRBJ1-6; D is uncertain. CDR1 KGHSH and CDR2 LQKENI come from the germline V gene. The CDR3 has 16 residues. V gave up 1 base and J gave up 1 base, with 8 bases separating them. In DNA form, the CDR3 reads TGTGCCAGCTCACCACTCGAGGGTTCCTATAATTCACCCCTCCACTTT. Protein: CASSPLEGSYNSPLHF.

V is TRBV5-6 and J is TRBJ2-5, with D perhaps matching TRBD1 (5 bases). CDR1 is SGHDT, CDR2 YYEEEE, per germline. The CDR3 has 13 residues. Deletions cut 0 bases from V and 4 bases from J, with 7 bases between. DNA of the CDR3: TGTGCCAGCAGCTTGGACAGGCGAGAGACCCAGTACTTC. Translation gives CASSLDRRETQYF.

This sequence joins TRBV28 and TRBJ2-7; 7 positions match TRBD1. Germline CDR1 and CDR2: MDHEN and SYDVKM. Trimming removed 5 bases from V and 0 bases from J; junction bases left unmatched: 13. The CDR3 totals 17 residues. The CDR3 protein is CASSPPLGDRSSYEQYF. CDR3 in DNA: TGTGCCAGCAGTCCTCCATTGGGGGACAGAAGCTCCTACGAGCAGTACTTC.

This sequence joins TRBV7-9 and TRBJ2-7, with 8 bases lining up with TRBD1. CDR3 size: 13 residues. Germline V gene data show CDR1 as SEHNR and CDR2 as FQNEAQ (reference sequence). V lost 5 bases and J lost 3; bases outside the gene matches: 3. The CDR3 is CASSDTGGYEQYF. In DNA, the CDR3 is TGTGCCAGCAGCGATACAGGGGGCTACGAGCAGTACTTC.